These T cell receptor beta chains were read from a single sample in a study of blood T cell repertoires in COVID-19. The data were produced by immunoSEQ multiplex PCR, yet TCRdb's version contains in-frame clones alone and is incomplete. This table has about 55,000 clones, 75% to 90% appearing once. The sequencing input was peripheral blood. The receptors shown here come from a man older than 75 with acute or convalescent COVID-19. CDR3s include the opening cysteine and the closing phenylalanine or tryptophan. Fields, in order: J gene, V gene, D gene, clone size, CDR3 length, CDR3 protein, CDR3 DNA. D genes are given only for firm matches. Expanded clones are given a class, and other clones once, few, many or no size at all.

TRBJ1-4	TRBV25-1	TRBD1	-	16	CASSWDRGGRNEKLFF	TGTGCCAGCAGTTGGGACAGGGGAGGGCGGAATGAAAAACTGTTTTTT
TRBJ1-1	TRBV6-6	TRBD1	-	15	CASSRPTGGSTEAFF	TGTGCCAGCAGTCGACCGACAGGGGGTAGTACTGAAGCTTTCTTT
TRBJ2-7	TRBV23-1	-	-	13	CAEGGPRAYEQYF	TGCGCCGAGGGGGGGCCCCGGGCCTACGAGCAGTACTTC
TRBJ2-7	TRBV18	TRBD2	-	16	CASSENAGGAKEDQYF	TGTGCCAGCTCAGAGAACGCCGGGGGGGCCAAGGAGGACCAGTACTTC
TRBJ1-3	TRBV5-1	-	once	15	CASSLAQGKGNTIYF	TGCGCCAGCAGCTTGGCCCAGGGGAAGGGAAACACCATATATTTT
TRBJ2-3	TRBV4-1	-	-	16	CASSHHGTGGTDTQYF	TGCGCCAGCAGCCACCACGGAACGGGGGGCACAGATACGCAGTATTTT
TRBJ2-2	TRBV7-9	-	few	13	CATSTANTGELFF	TGTGCCACCTCTACCGCCAACACCGGGGAGCTGTTTTTT
TRBJ1-6	TRBV3-1/TRBV3-2	-	few	16	CASSHLGQLYNSPLHF	TGTGCCAGCAGCCACCTGGGACAACTCTATAATTCACCCCTCCACTTT
TRBJ1-1	TRBV5-1	-	few	13	CASSLRGGTEAFF	TGCGCCAGCAGCTTGCGGGGTGGGACTGAAGCTTTCTTT
TRBJ2-5	TRBV12-5	TRBD2	-	14	CASAGAGGQETQYF	TGTGCTAGTGCGGGAGCGGGGGGCCAAGAGACCCAGTACTTC
TRBJ1-2	TRBV10-1	-	-	13	CASSERVNDGYTF	TGCGCCAGCAGTGAGCGAGTAAATGATGGCTACACCTTC
TRBJ1-2	TRBV7-8	TRBD1	once	17	CASSLVRDRGRIHGYTF	TGTGCCAGCAGCTTAGTCCGGGACAGGGGGCGGATTCATGGCTACACCTTC
TRBJ2-5	TRBV9	-	-	15	CASSARDKRQETQYF	TGTGCCAGCAGCGCCCGGGACAAAAGGCAAGAGACCCAGTACTTC
TRBJ1-4	TRBV7-6	TRBD1	-	15	CASSLTGTGGEKLFF	TGTGCCAGCAGCTTAACCGGGACAGGGGGTGAAAAACTGTTTTTT
TRBJ2-3	TRBV4-1	TRBD2	-	17	CASSQNQLAGRGDTQYF	TGCGCCAGCAGCCAGAACCAACTAGCGGGCCGAGGGGATACGCAGTATTTT
TRBJ2-1	TRBV5-1	-	-	15	CASSLDYGEFNEQFF	TGCGCCAGCAGCTTGGATTACGGGGAATTCAATGAGCAGTTCTTC
TRBJ1-2	TRBV19	-	-	15	CASSPWQGANYGYTF	TGTGCCAGTAGTCCTTGGCAAGGAGCGAACTATGGCTACACCTTC
TRBJ1-1	TRBV19	-	-	14	CASSPGLKNTEAFF	TGTGCCAGTAGTCCGGGACTGAAGAACACTGAAGCTTTCTTT
TRBJ1-2	TRBV5-1	TRBD1	-	15	CASSLGQGSWYGYTF	TGCGCCAGCAGCTTGGGACAGGGCAGTTGGTATGGCTACACCTTC
TRBJ1-6	TRBV3-1/TRBV3-2	-	-	14	CASSLGKGNSPLHF	TGTGCCAGCAGCCTAGGTAAGGGGAATTCACCCCTCCACTTT
TRBJ1-5	TRBV7-9	TRBD1	-	13	CASSATGYQPQHF	TGTGCCAGCAGCGCGACAGGGTACCAGCCCCAGCATTTT
TRBJ2-2	TRBV4-3	TRBD2	-	19	CASSQVVLAGAPNTGELFF	TGCGCCAGCAGCCAAGTTGTACTAGCGGGGGCCCCAAACACCGGGGAGCTGTTTTTT
TRBJ1-2	TRBV7-9	TRBD1	once	13	CASSLEGAYGYTF	TGTGCCAGCAGCTTAGAGGGGGCCTATGGCTACACCTTC
TRBJ2-7	TRBV11-1	TRBD1	-	15	CASSFGTGASYEQYF	TGTGCCAGCAGCTTCGGGACAGGGGCATCCTACGAGCAGTACTTC
TRBJ1-4	TRBV6-6	-	-	14	CASSYSGGSEKLFF	TGTGCCAGCAGTTACTCCGGGGGTAGTGAAAAACTGTTTTTT
TRBJ2-5	TRBV6-6	TRBD2	-	13	CASAGGTNVAQYF	TGTGCCAGCGCGGGAGGGACCAACGTGGCCCAGTACTTC
TRBJ1-6	TRBV7-2	-	few	14	CASSSQHLYSPLHF	TGTGCCAGCAGCTCCCAACATTTGTATTCACCCCTCCACTTT
TRBJ1-1	TRBV5-3	-	-	15	CARRYLRGLNTEAFF	TGTGCCAGAAGGTATCTGCGGGGGCTGAACACTGAAGCTTTCTTT
TRBJ2-7	TRBV7-6	TRBD1	-	17	CASSRGGQASSSYEQYF	TGTGCCAGCAGCCGAGGGGGACAGGCCTCCAGCTCCTACGAGCAGTACTTC
TRBJ2-3	TRBV11-2	-	few	14	CASSLYTGEDTQYF	TGTGCCAGCAGCTTATATACAGGAGAGGATACGCAGTATTTT
TRBJ2-7	TRBV5-1	TRBD1	-	13	CASTGQGVYEQYF	TGCGCCAGCACCGGACAGGGGGTCTACGAGCAGTACTTC
TRBJ2-7	TRBV18	TRBD2	once	16	CASSDPGLAVAREQYF	TGTGCCAGCTCGGACCCGGGACTAGCGGTAGCTCGCGAGCAGTACTTC
TRBJ2-1	TRBV7-2	TRBD1	-	15	CASSSVTGLTNEQFF	TGTGCCAGCAGCTCAGTGACAGGGCTTACGAATGAGCAGTTCTTC
TRBJ1-5	TRBV5-6	TRBD1	-	15	CASSLLTGGNQPQHF	TGTGCCAGCAGCTTGTTGACAGGGGGGAATCAGCCCCAGCATTTT
TRBJ1-5	TRBV2	-	-	13	CASSSQVNQPQHF	TGTGCCAGCTCTTCCCAGGTCAATCAGCCCCAGCATTTT
TRBJ2-5	TRBV9	TRBD1	-	17	CASSPWVGTGDIRTQYF	TGTGCCAGCAGCCCCTGGGTGGGGACAGGGGACATCCGGACCCAGTACTTC
TRBJ2-4	TRBV3-1/TRBV3-2	-	-	13	CASSAQGGNIQYF	TGTGCCAGCAGCGCCCAGGGAGGAAACATTCAGTACTTC
TRBJ2-7	TRBV2	-	-	14	CASHLQGSSYEQYF	TGTGCCAGCCACCTCCAGGGTTCCTCCTACGAGCAGTACTTC
TRBJ1-2	TRBV3-1/TRBV3-2	-	-	14	CASSHRGANYGYTF	TGTGCCAGCAGCCACAGGGGAGCTAACTATGGCTACACCTTC
TRBJ2-7	TRBV4-2	TRBD1	-	15	CASSQTGQGDYEQYF	TGTGCCAGCAGCCAAACGGGACAGGGGGACTACGAGCAGTACTTC